These 28 T cell receptor beta chains were sequenced from one sample in a study of technical replicates of blood from several donors. The assay was immunoSEQ multiplex PCR, and TCRdb's table has in-frame clones only and misses some. In the table there are about 59,000 clones, 93% of which are singletons. The sequencing input was PBMCs. Source of these receptors: a human donor in good health. Some clones in this sample may be carry-over from other donors' samples.

The chain links TRBV5-1 to TRBJ1-2; TRBD1 matches at 8 bases. This CDR3 spans 14 amino acids. V shed 4 bases, J shed 3 bases, and the junction held 5 bases outside the gene matches. CDR1 is SGHRS, CDR2 YFSETQ, per germline. The CDR3 loop reads CASSGLQGDYGYTF. The CDR3 DNA sequence: TGCGCCAGCAGCGGATTACAGGGGGACTATGGCTACACCTTC. Filled out from reference TRBV5-1 and TRBJ1-2, the complete variable domain reads KAGVTQTPRYLIKTRGQQVTLSCSPISGHRSVSWYQQTPGQGLQFLFEYFSETQRNKGNFPGRFSGRQFSNSRSEMNVSTLELGDSALYLCASSGLQGDYGYTFGSGTRLTVV.

V and J are TRBV19 and TRBJ1-5, with no clear D. Germline CDR1 LNHDA, CDR2 SQIVND (reference sequence). CDR3 size: 14 residues. Trimming removed 5 bases from V and 5 bases from J, with 13 bases in between. The CDR3 protein is CASSEQPGDQPQHF. DNA of the CDR3: TGTGCCAGTAGTGAACAGCCCGGGGATCAGCCCCAGCATTTT. Looking up the rest from reference TRBV19 and TRBJ1-5 gives the full variable domain: DGGITQSPKYLFRKEGQNVTLSCEQNLNHDAMYWYRQDPGQGLRLIYYSQIVNDFQKGDIAEGYSVSREKKESFPLTVTSAQKNPTAFYLCASSEQPGDQPQHFGDGTRLSIL.

This clone was picked up a small number of times. This rearrangement joins TRBV4-2 to TRBJ2-6, with 10 nucleotides matching TRBD1. V dropped 1 base and J dropped 0; count of bases not matched to a gene: 3. CDR3 length: 18 amino acids. Germline V lookup: CDR1 LGHNA, CDR2 YNFKEQ. The CDR3 coding sequence is TGTGCCAGCAGCCAAGCGGGACAGGGGCTCTCTGGGGCCAACGTCCTGACTTTC. Its protein is CASSQAGQGLSGANVLTF.

The V and J genes are TRBV7-6 and TRBJ2-7, with TRBD1 as a possible D gene (5 bases). Per germline, CDR1 SGHVS and CDR2 FNYEAQ. The CDR3 is 14 residues long. V was clipped by 1 base and J by 1 base, with 8 bases between them. The CDR3 region is CASSLGGGSYEQYF. The CDR3 DNA follows: TGTGCCAGCAGCTTAGGGGGCGGTTCCTACGAGCAGTACTTC.

The J gene is TRBJ2-1, the V gene TRBV5-6; 7 nucleotides line up with TRBD2. The germline CDR1 and CDR2 sequences are SGHDT and YYEEEE. The trim removed 4 bases at V and 6 bases at J, leaving 13 bases unmatched. The CDR3 runs 16 residues. The CDR3 loop is CASSPPRSAGLNEQFF. The CDR3 DNA sequence: TGTGCCAGCAGCCCACCTCGATCAGCGGGGCTCAATGAGCAGTTCTTC.

This sequence joins TRBV27 and TRBJ2-2; 11 bases line up with TRBD2. CDR1 MNHEY and CDR2 SMNVEV come from the germline V gene (reference sequence). This CDR3 has 18 amino acids. The junction had 7 bases not matched to a gene; V was cut back by 0 bases and J by 4 bases. The CDR3 loop is CASSLSSGRAPSTGELFF. CDR3 nucleotide sequence: TGTGCCAGCAGTTTATCTAGCGGGAGGGCCCCGAGCACCGGGGAGCTGTTTTTT.

J is TRBJ2-7 and V is TRBV6-1; D is perhaps TRBD1 (5 bases). Trimming removed 3 bases from V and 0 bases from J, with 9 bases in between. Germline CDR1 is MNHNS and CDR2 is SASEGT. The CDR3 contains 14 residues. The DNA of the CDR3 is TGTGCCAGCAGTGACAGGGCCGCCTCCTACGAGCAGTACTTC. It is translated as CASSDRAASYEQYF.

The rearrangement uses TRBV7-9 and TRBJ1-4; no reliable D call. The CDR3 consists of 14 residues. Per the germline V gene, CDR1 is SEHNR and CDR2 is FQNEAQ (reference sequence). V lost 5 bases and J lost 8, with 15 bases in between. The CDR3 loop reads CASSPTGVGEKLFF. The CDR3 DNA is TGTGCCAGCAGCCCTACGGGAGTAGGCGAAAAACTGTTTTTT. Based on the CDR3 plus reference TRBV7-9 and TRBJ1-4, the full variable domain is DTGVSQNPRHKITKRGQNVTFRCDPISEHNRLYWYRQTLGQGPEFLTYFQNEAQLEKSRLLSDRFSAERPKGSFSTLEIQRTEQGDSAMYLCASSPTGVGEKLFFGSGTQLSVL.

This chain joins TRBV7-8 and TRBJ2-7; no clear D. Germline-derived CDR1 and CDR2 are SGHVS and FQNEAQ. Trimming shortened V by 2 bases and J by 1 base, and 12 bases separated the two germline ends. This CDR3 comprises 15 residues. For the CDR3, the DNA is TGTGCCAGCAGCTTAAGAGGTACGAATTCCTACGAGCAGTACTTC. It encodes CASSLRGTNSYEQYF.

The chain employs TRBV11-2 and TRBJ2-7, with 8 bases matching TRBD2. CDR3 length: 15 residues. The V gene end was trimmed by 5 bases and the J gene end by 5 bases; junction bases not matched to a gene: 11. Germline lookup yields CDR1 SGHAT and CDR2 FQNNGV. The DNA of the CDR3 is TGTGCCAGCAGCAACCGGGGGGGCCTACCAAACGAGCAGTACTTC. Its protein is CASSNRGGLPNEQYF.

The gene calls are TRBV18 and TRBJ2-5; 10 bases match TRBD2. Germline CDR1 KGHSH, CDR2 LQKENI. The CDR3 has 15 amino acids. Germline trimming cut 1 base from V and 1 base from J; bases unmatched to any gene: 0. In nucleotides, the CDR3 is TGTGCCAGCTCACCACTAGCGGGGGGCCAAGAGACCCAGTACTTC. Translated, it gives CASSPLAGGQETQYF.

J is TRBJ2-3 and V is TRBV11-3; D is perhaps TRBD2 (5 bases). V lost 1 base and J 2 bases, leaving 10 bases between the germline ends. This CDR3 has 15 residues. Germline V lookup: CDR1 SGHNT, CDR2 YENEEA. The CDR3 loop reads CASSLAGIHTDTQYF. In DNA, the CDR3 is TGTGCCAGCAGCTTAGCCGGGATACACACAGATACGCAGTATTTT.

The rearrangement uses TRBV7-2 and TRBJ2-1; TRBD1 matches 7 bases. CDR1 and CDR2 (germline): SGHTA, FQGNSA. The V segment lost 3 bases and the J segment 4 bases; nucleotides outside the gene matches: 6. The CDR3 runs 15 residues. For the CDR3, the DNA is TGTGCCAGCAGCTTCGGACAGGCTTTATACAATGAGCAGTTCTTC. Translating gives CASSFGQALYNEQFF.

This clone was observed once. The chain couples TRBV7-6 to TRBJ2-7; no reliable D call. This CDR3 spans 15 amino acids. Germline V gene lookup returns CDR1 SGHVS and CDR2 FNYEAQ. Trimming took 5 bases from V and 2 from J, leaving 16 bases between them. CDR3 nucleotide sequence: TGTGCCAGCAGCGCAGGCCCCCCATCGACCTACGAGCAGTACTTC. It translates to CASSAGPPSTYEQYF.

This rearrangement joins TRBV9 to TRBJ2-1, with D perhaps TRBD2 (7 bases). This CDR3 is 15 amino acids long. V was pared by 4 bases and J by 3 bases, with 14 bases between. CDR1 and CDR2 from the germline V gene are SGDLS and YYNGEE. This CDR3 reads CASSRGRGDYNEQFF. The CDR3 nucleotides are TGTGCCAGCAGCCGAGGGAGGGGGGACTACAATGAGCAGTTCTTC.

J is TRBJ2-5 and V is TRBV15; 7 bases are a match to TRBD1. Trimming removed 1 base from V and 1 base from J; junction bases left unmatched: 0. The CDR3 has 14 amino acids. Germline V lookup: CDR1 LNHNV, CDR2 YYDKDF (reference sequence). The CDR3 here is CATSRGDSQETQYF. The CDR3, as DNA: TGTGCCACCAGCAGAGGGGACAGCCAAGAGACCCAGTACTTC.

The rearrangement links TRBV11-2 to TRBJ2-7; TRBD1 matches at 7 bases. CDR1 is SGHAT and CDR2 is FQNNGV in the germline V gene. This CDR3 is 15 amino acids long. The V gene end was trimmed by 1 base and the J gene end by 5 bases; junction bases not matched to a gene: 8. The CDR3 nucleotides are TGTGCCAGCAGCTTAGGTGCAGGGGGTAGTCACGAGCAGTACTTC. Amino acid sequence: CASSLGAGGSHEQYF.

The chain employs TRBV7-9 and TRBJ2-7; D is perhaps TRBD2 (5 bases). The ends were cut back, 4 bases at V and 6 bases at J, with 16 bases in the middle. The CDR3 consists of 14 residues. CDR1 SEHNR and CDR2 FQNEAQ come from the germline V gene (reference sequence). The CDR3 nucleotides read TGTGCCAGCAGCTCAATAATGGCGGGTTCCGAGCAGTACTTC. Residues: CASSSIMAGSEQYF. Full variable domain (rest looked up from reference TRBV7-9 and TRBJ2-7): DTGVSQNPRHKITKRGQNVTFRCDPISEHNRLYWYRQTLGQGPEFLTYFQNEAQLEKSRLLSDRFSAERPKGSFSTLEIQRTEQGDSAMYLCASSSIMAGSEQYFGPGTRLTVT.

This clone occurred once. V usage is TRBV5-8 and J usage is TRBJ2-2; TRBD1 matches 7 bases. Germline V gene sequence: CDR1 SGHTS, CDR2 YDEGEE. This CDR3 is 15 amino acids long. V was clipped by 2 bases and J by 5 bases; unmatched bases: 6. CDR3 region: CASSFRGGWTGELFF. Here the CDR3 DNA reads TGTGCCAGCAGCTTTAGAGGGGGCTGGACCGGGGAGCTGTTTTTT. Filled out from reference TRBV5-8 and TRBJ2-2, the complete variable domain reads EAGVTQSPTHLIKTRGQQATLRCSPISGHTSVYWYQQALGLGLQFLLWYDEGEERNRGNFPPRFSGRQFPNYSSELNVNALELEDSALYLCASSFRGGWTGELFFGEGSRLTVL.

The V call is TRBV13, the J call TRBJ2-7; 11 nucleotides line up with TRBD2. The CDR3 is made up of 15 amino acids. V lost 1 base, J lost 4 bases, and 3 bases stayed unmatched. Germline values: CDR1 PRHDT, CDR2 FYEKMQ (reference sequence). This CDR3 reads CASSLEGTSGYEQYF. CDR3 nucleotides: TGTGCCAGCAGCTTAGAGGGGACTAGCGGATACGAGCAGTACTTC.

The chain couples TRBV6-5 to TRBJ1-3; 7 nucleotides agree with TRBD1. Germline V gives CDR1 MNHEY, CDR2 SVGAGI. V was pared by 5 bases and J by 2 bases, with 3 bases of the junction left unmatched. The CDR3 is 14 residues long. CDR3 protein: CASSMTGTGNTIYF. The CDR3 nucleotides are TGTGCCAGCAGTATGACAGGGACTGGAAACACCATATATTTT.

This rearrangement joins TRBV10-3 to TRBJ2-7, with 7 bases lining up with TRBD1. Looked up from germline, CDR1 is ENHRY and CDR2 is SYGVKD. The V gene end was trimmed by 0 bases and the J gene end by 3 bases; junction bases not matched to a gene: 5. There are 15 residues in the CDR3. The CDR3 is CAISESGQAHYEQYF. The CDR3 bases are TGTGCCATCAGTGAGTCAGGACAGGCCCACTACGAGCAGTACTTC.

This clone turned up a few times. This chain connects TRBV2 to TRBJ2-3; 8 nucleotides line up with TRBD2. V was clipped by 11 bases and J by 2 bases; unmatched bases: 9. Per germline, CDR1 SNHLY and CDR2 FYNNEI. CDR3 length: 14 residues. The CDR3 spells CASQSGGYTDTQYF. In DNA, the CDR3 is TGTGCCTCCCAGAGCGGGGGATACACAGATACGCAGTATTTT.

V gene TRBV7-6 combines with J gene TRBJ2-2; maybe TRBD2 (5 bases). CDR1 and CDR2 from the germline V gene are SGHVS and FNYEAQ. V lost 1 base and J 5 bases, leaving 11 bases between the germline ends. The CDR3 runs to 15 residues. This chain's CDR3 is CASSLEPSQTGELFF. The CDR3 DNA is TGTGCCAGCAGCTTAGAGCCTAGCCAAACCGGGGAGCTGTTTTTT. The variable domain in full, completed from reference TRBV7-6 and TRBJ2-2, reads GAGVSQSPRYKVTKRGQDVALRCDPISGHVSLYWYRQALGQGPEFLTYFNYEAQQDKSGLPNDRFSAERPEGSISTLTIQRTEQRDSAMYRCASSLEPSQTGELFFGEGSRLTVL.

This chain links TRBV25-1 with TRBJ2-3; D perhaps matches TRBD2 (6 bases). This CDR3 is built from 14 residues. Germline CDR1 reads MGHDK; CDR2 reads SYGVNS. V was cut by 5 bases and J by 3 bases, with 12 bases left in between. The CDR3 DNA sequence: TGTGCCAGCAGTAAATCCGCGGGGACAGATACGCAGTATTTT. It yields the protein CASSKSAGTDTQYF.

The chain has TRBV9 and TRBJ2-3; TRBD2 aligns across 10 bases. This CDR3 contains 15 residues. Germline V lookup: CDR1 SGDLS, CDR2 YYNGEE. Germline trimming cut 0 bases from V and 6 bases from J; bases unmatched to any gene: 4. The CDR3 spells CASSVGGAGGDTQYF. The CDR3 nucleotides read TGTGCCAGCAGCGTAGGTGGAGCGGGGGGGGATACGCAGTATTTT.

The genes are TRBV7-3 and TRBJ2-7, with 10 nucleotides matching TRBD1. Germline assignment: CDR1 SGHTA and CDR2 FQGTGA. The CDR3 length is 16 residues. Trimming took 5 bases from V and 2 from J; bases not matched to a gene: 9. The CDR3 nucleotides are TGTGCCAGCAGCCCACAGGCCGGGACAGGGGCCTACGAGCAGTACTTC. It codes for CASSPQAGTGAYEQYF.

The chain employs TRBV7-9 and TRBJ2-3, with TRBD1 identical over 10 bases. Germline CDR1 SEHNR, CDR2 FQNEAQ (reference sequence). The CDR3 totals 15 residues. J lost 7 bases, V lost 5 bases, and 9 bases had no gene match. CDR3 sequence (DNA): TGTGCCAGCAGCCCCGGGACAGGGGATCCTTATACGCAGTATTTT. Translating it yields CASSPGTGDPYTQYF.